These 29 T cell receptor beta chains originate from one sample sequenced in a study of spatial heterogeneity in lung cancer. Each CDR3 protein is one row after TCRdb ran MiXCR on the 5' RACE reads. The repertoire has thousands of distinct CDR3 sequences, 5.4% of them found once; the top ten carry about 24%. This sample's time point: sample taken at primary tumor resection. No antigens are known for them. Study results and caveats: Expanded intratumoral alpha and beta TCR counts tracked tumor mutation counts.

This material consisted of lung tumor tissue, taken at surgery. The source is a male donor with early-stage non-small cell lung cancer.

This clonotype is medium-sized (0.01 to 0.1%) within its sample. V and J are TRBV4-1 and TRBJ1-2; D unresolved. The germline V gene encodes CDR1 MGHRA and CDR2 YSYEKL. V shed 0 bases and J shed 3 bases, with 11 bases lying between them. The CDR3 runs 15 residues. The CDR3 DNA follows: TGCGCCAGCAGCCAAGATTGGGCTAGGGACTATGGCTACACCTTC. Amino acid sequence: CASSQDWARDYGYTF.

This clonotype has a count of ten or more. The J gene is TRBJ2-7, the V gene TRBV6-1; D remains ambiguous. The CDR3 runs to 12 residues. In germline, CDR1 is MNHNS, CDR2 SASEGT. V was pared by 4 bases and J by 4 bases, with 8 bases between. CDR3 sequence reads: CASSVRRYEQYF. The CDR3 nucleotides read TGTGCCAGCAGTGTCCGGAGATACGAGCAGTACTTC.

As regards this clonotype: A much bigger clone sits one base away, suggesting this may be a read error. The V and J genes are TRBV5-5 and TRBJ1-6; TRBD1 aligns across 10 bases. CDR1 and CDR2 (germline): SGHKS, YYEKEE (reference sequence). The CDR3 is 16 amino acids. The CDR3 sequence is CASSSSGTGVTSSLHF. The CDR3 DNA sequence: TGTGCCAGCAGCTCTTCCGGGACAGGGGTGACTTCATCCCTCCACTTT.

This sequence joins TRBV29-1 and TRBJ2-1, with 14 bases identical to TRBD2. Germline V gives CDR1 SQVTM, CDR2 ANQGSEA. There are 13 residues in the CDR3. The J segment lost 4 bases and the V segment lost 7 bases, leaving 0 bases of the junction unmatched. The CDR3 sequence is CSGTSGGYNEQFF. The CDR3, as DNA: TGCAGCGGGACTAGCGGGGGGTACAATGAGCAGTTCTTC.

Relative to its sample, this clonotype is medium-sized. This chain links TRBV9 with TRBJ2-5; a weak D match, TRBD1 (6 bases). The CDR3 is 16 residues long. Trimming took off 5 bases at V and 3 bases at J, with 20 bases between the two ends. CDR1 is SGDLS and CDR2 is YYNGEE in the germline V gene. As DNA, the CDR3 is TGTGCCAGCAGTTACGCTCCGGGACACCAAGAAGAGACCCAGTACTTC. Encoded protein: CASSYAPGHQEETQYF.

Many counts were recorded for this clonotype. This chain links TRBV3-1 with TRBJ1-5; 8 bases are a match to TRBD1. The CDR3 covers 16 residues. The V gene's germline CDR1 is LGHDT and CDR2 YNNKEL (reference sequence). The V segment lost 4 bases and the J segment 5 bases; nucleotides outside the gene matches: 10. The CDR3: CASSPTGQGRHQPQHF. The CDR3 nucleotides are TGTGCCAGCAGCCCCACCGGACAGGGCCGGCATCAGCCCCAGCATTTT.

This clonotype was recorded at least ten times. The chain recombines TRBV19 with TRBJ2-3; 8 bases are shared with TRBD2. Per germline, CDR1 LNHDA and CDR2 SQIVND (reference sequence). The CDR3 has 15 residues. V gave up 7 bases and J gave up 5 bases; unmatched junction bases: 11. The CDR3 bases are TGTGCCAGTACCGCCGGAGCGGGAGTTGAAGATACGCAGTATTTT. Amino acid sequence: CASTAGAGVEDTQYF.

This clonotype occurred many times. CDR3 nucleotide sequence: TGTGCCAGCAGCGTAGCGAGGGGAATGGCCGGGGAGCTGTTTTTT. Translated, it gives CASSVARGMAGELFF. The V and J genes are TRBV9 and TRBJ2-2; the D gene could be TRBD1 or TRBD2 (5 bases each). The germline CDR1 and CDR2 sequences are SGDLS and YYNGEE. V lost 0 bases and J lost 6, with 12 bases in between. The CDR3 is made up of 15 amino acids.

The sample holds many counts of this clonotype. The chain couples TRBV4-2 to TRBJ1-2; no reliable D call. V was pared by 0 bases and J by 4 bases, with 3 bases between. The CDR3 is 12 residues long. Germline V gene data show CDR1 as LGHNA and CDR2 as YNFKEQ. CDR3 in amino acids: CASSQDSYGYTF. CDR3 nucleotide sequence: TGTGCCAGCAGCCAAGACAGCTATGGCTACACCTTC.

This clonotype has more than one count but fewer than ten. The chain recombines TRBV10-2 with TRBJ2-7; 9 bases are shared with TRBD1. Germline V gene sequence: CDR1 WSHSY, CDR2 SAAADI. This CDR3 has 18 amino acids. With V trimmed by 6 bases and J by 2 bases, 17 bases remained unmatched. The CDR3 DNA reads as TGCGCCAGCAGACTCCGGGACAGGGTTGGCCCAAAGGCCTACGAGCAGTACTTC. It is translated as CASRLRDRVGPKAYEQYF.

This clonotype is large within its sample. The rearrangement links TRBV11-1 to TRBJ2-5; possible D gene TRBD2, 5 bases. Trimming took 7 bases from V and 1 from J, leaving 10 bases between them. This CDR3 spans 13 amino acids. Germline V gene data show CDR1 as SGHAT and CDR2 as FQDESV (reference sequence). CDR3 nucleotides: TGTGCCAGCACCGAAGAGGGCCAAGAGACCCAGTACTTC. Its translation is CASTEEGQETQYF. Together with reference TRBV11-1 and TRBJ2-5, the CDR3 gives the full variable domain: EAEVAQSPRYKITEKSQAVAFWCDPISGHATLYWYRQILGQGPELLVQFQDESVVDDSQLPKDRFSAERLKGVDSTLKIQPAELGDSAMYLCASTEEGQETQYFGPGTRLLVL.

In its sample, this clonotype ranks as large. The rearrangement joins TRBV9 to TRBJ1-6; D call uncertain. Trimming took 0 bases from V and 5 from J, leaving 12 bases between them. Germline values: CDR1 SGDLS, CDR2 YYNGEE. This CDR3 comprises 16 residues. The CDR3 sequence is CASSVGSDVHNSPLHF. The CDR3 DNA reads TGTGCCAGCAGCGTAGGATCAGACGTGCATAATTCACCCCTCCACTTT.

This clonotype was observed many times. Written as DNA, the CDR3 is TGTGCCAGTAGTCCCTCCCACGACGGGGCCAACGTCCTGACTTTC. It encodes CASSPSHDGANVLTF. The chain has TRBV19 and TRBJ2-6; D gene unclear. V dropped 5 bases and J dropped 4 bases, with 12 bases sitting between them. The CDR3 is made up of 15 amino acids. Germline V gene sequence: CDR1 LNHDA, CDR2 SQIVND (reference sequence).

This clonotype appeared many times. The V call is TRBV18, the J call TRBJ2-7, with a weak D call TRBD2 (5 bases). V lost 3 bases and J lost 6, with 12 bases in between. CDR1 is KGHSH, CDR2 LQKENI, per germline. The CDR3 runs to 13 residues. The CDR3 bases are TGTGCCAGCTCACCTATATGGGAGAGCGAGCAGTACTTC. This codes for CASSPIWESEQYF. The variable domain in full, with the rest retrieved from reference TRBV18 and TRBJ2-7, is NAGVMQNPRHLVRRRGQEARLRCSPMKGHSHVYWYRQLPEEGLKFMVYLQKENIIDESGMPKERFSAEFPKEGPSILRIQQVVRGDSAAYFCASSPIWESEQYFGPGTRLTVT.

This clonotype was counted ten times or more. The chain couples TRBV27 to TRBJ2-7; the match to TRBD2 covers 8 bases. V lost 5 bases, J lost 4 bases, and 4 bases stayed unmatched. CDR1 is MNHEY, CDR2 SMNVEV, per germline (reference sequence). The CDR3 loop spans 13 amino acids. CDR3 sequence (DNA): TGTGCCAGCAGTGGTAGCGGGAAATACGAGCAGTACTTC. It yields the protein CASSGSGKYEQYF.

This clonotype has at least ten counts. The chain employs TRBV2 and TRBJ2-1, with TRBD2 matching over 7 bases. The CDR3 covers 15 residues. V gave up 5 bases and J gave up 2 bases; unmatched junction bases: 6. CDR1 SNHLY and CDR2 FYNNEI come from the germline V gene. CDR3 in amino acids: CASSSGGGTYNEQFF. CDR3 nucleotides: TGTGCCAGCAGTTCGGGGGGAGGAACCTACAATGAGCAGTTCTTC.

CDR3 sequence: CASSQDLSGNTIYF. The CDR3 DNA reads as TGTGCCAGCAGCCAGGACCTCTCTGGAAACACCATATATTTT. This sequence joins TRBV25-1 and TRBJ1-3, with unresolved D. Between the trimmed V and J ends, which lost 6 bases and 0 bases, there was a span of 9 bases. The CDR3 contains 14 residues. CDR1 is MGHDK, CDR2 SYGVNS, per germline. The full variable domain, its missing parts supplied by reference TRBV25-1 and TRBJ1-3, is EADIYQTPRYLVIGTGKKITLECSQTMGHDKMYWYQQDPGMELHLIHYSYGVNSTEKGDLSSESTVSRIRTEHFPLTLESARPSHTSQYLCASSQDLSGNTIYFGEGSWLTVV.

This clonotype was detected ten times or more. The J gene is TRBJ1-4, the V gene TRBV18, with 9 bases matching TRBD1. The V gene end was trimmed by 8 bases and the J gene end by 0 bases; junction bases not matched to a gene: 4. The CDR3 runs 15 residues. The germline V gene encodes CDR1 KGHSH and CDR2 LQKENI. The CDR3 DNA reads TGTGCCAGCACGGGACAGGGCGCAACTAATGAAAAACTGTTTTTT. As protein: CASTGQGATNEKLFF.

There are many counts of this clonotype. This chain connects TRBV2 to TRBJ1-5; 7 positions match TRBD1. Trimming took 6 bases from V and 2 from J; bases not matched to a gene: 4. The germline CDR1 and CDR2 sequences are SNHLY and FYNNEI. The CDR3 runs 14 residues. CDR3: CASSDGQGNQPQHF. For the CDR3, the DNA is TGTGCCAGCAGCGACGGACAGGGCAATCAGCCCCAGCATTTT.

This clonotype was seen repeatedly, ten times or more. The chain combines TRBV6-4 with TRBJ2-7; the D gene could be TRBD1 or TRBD2 (5 bases each). The CDR3 length is 13 residues. Germline CDR1 MRHNA, CDR2 SNTAGT. Deletions cut 6 bases from V and 1 base from J, with 10 bases between. CDR3 in amino acids: CASSGTASYEQYF. CDR3 DNA sequence: TGTGCCAGCAGCGGGACGGCTTCCTACGAGCAGTACTTC.

By sample share, this clonotype is medium-sized. V usage is TRBV11-3 and J usage is TRBJ2-5, with TRBD1 as a possible D gene (7 bases). Germline V gene sequence: CDR1 SGHNT, CDR2 YENEEA. This CDR3 is built from 12 residues. The germline V and J ends were trimmed by 11 bases and 4 bases, with 14 bases remaining between them. The CDR3 DNA sequence: TGTGCCTGCTCAGGGGGAGGAGAGACCCAGTACTTC. This encodes CACSGGGETQYF. The complete variable domain, with remaining parts taken from reference TRBV11-3 and TRBJ2-5, reads EAGVVQSPRYKIIEKKQPVAFWCNPISGHNTLYWYLQNLGQGPELLIRYENEEAVDDSQLPKDRFSAERLKGVDSTLKIQPAELGDSAVYLCACSGGGETQYFGPGTRLLVL.

This clonotype was found many times. V and J are TRBV27 and TRBJ2-7; 13 nucleotides agree with TRBD2. The CDR3 consists of 17 residues. Trimming at V came to 5 bases and at J to 3 bases, leaving 10 bases not matched to a gene. Germline CDR1 MNHEY, CDR2 SMNVEV (reference sequence). The CDR3 reads CASSPGLAGVGYYEQYF. Here the CDR3 DNA reads TGTGCCAGCAGTCCCGGACTAGCGGGAGTCGGGTACTACGAGCAGTACTTC.

This chain joins TRBV7-4 and TRBJ2-1, with D tentatively TRBD2 (6 bases). The CDR3 runs 16 residues. V dropped 2 bases and J dropped 2 bases, with 13 bases sitting between them. Per germline, CDR1 SGHVT and CDR2 SQSDAQ. CDR3 region: CASSLRAGMAYNEQFF. CDR3 bases: TGTGCCAGCAGCTTAAGAGCGGGCATGGCCTACAATGAGCAGTTCTTC.

This clonotype was seen at least ten times. This chain links TRBV9 with TRBJ2-5, with TRBD2 identical over 10 bases. Germline lookup yields CDR1 SGDLS and CDR2 YYNGEE. The V gene end was trimmed by 0 bases and the J gene end by 5 bases; junction bases not matched to a gene: 7. The CDR3 runs 16 residues. The CDR3 spells CASSVVISGGFETQYF. In DNA form, the CDR3 reads TGTGCCAGCAGCGTAGTGATTAGCGGGGGGTTTGAGACCCAGTACTTC.

This clonotype was observed at least ten times. The V call is TRBV28, the J call TRBJ2-3, with TRBD1 as a possible D gene (5 bases). Per the germline V gene, CDR1 is MDHEN and CDR2 is SYDVKM. Trimming took off 4 bases at V and 0 bases at J, with 17 bases between the two ends. This CDR3 is 17 amino acids long. The CDR3 DNA is TGTGCCAGCAGTTCCTACTCGACAGCCTCAAGCACAGATACGCAGTATTTT. Protein sequence: CASSSYSTASSTDTQYF. The whole variable domain, remainder taken from reference TRBV28 and TRBJ2-3, is DVKVTQSSRYLVKRTGEKVFLECVQDMDHENMFWYRQDPGLGLRLIYFSYDVKMKEKGDIPEGYSVSREKKERFSLILESASTNQTSMYLCASSSYSTASSTDTQYFGPGTRLTVL.

The chain carries TRBV28 and TRBJ2-5; D remains ambiguous. The germline CDR1 and CDR2 sequences are MDHEN and SYDVKM. V shed 2 bases and J shed 2 bases, with 12 bases lying between them. The CDR3 runs to 15 residues. The CDR3 nucleotides read TGTGCCAGCAGTTTAGCACGGTGGGATCAAGAGACCCAGTACTTC. Translation gives CASSLARWDQETQYF. The entire variable domain, with the rest obtained from reference TRBV28 and TRBJ2-5, is as follows: DVKVTQSSRYLVKRTGEKVFLECVQDMDHENMFWYRQDPGLGLRLIYFSYDVKMKEKGDIPEGYSVSREKKERFSLILESASTNQTSMYLCASSLARWDQETQYFGPGTRLLVL.

This clonotype was recorded at least ten times. The chain employs TRBV28 and TRBJ1-5; possible D gene TRBD1, 5 bases. CDR3 length: 15 residues. V lost 0 bases and J 2 bases, leaving 8 bases between the germline ends. Germline V CDR1 and CDR2: MDHEN, SYDVKM. CDR3 amino acids: CASSLWGQGNQPQHF. DNA for the CDR3: TGTGCCAGCAGTTTATGGGGGCAGGGCAATCAGCCCCAGCATTTT. Based on the CDR3 plus reference TRBV28 and TRBJ1-5, the full variable domain is DVKVTQSSRYLVKRTGEKVFLECVQDMDHENMFWYRQDPGLGLRLIYFSYDVKMKEKGDIPEGYSVSREKKERFSLILESASTNQTSMYLCASSLWGQGNQPQHFGDGTRLSIL.

This clonotype was found many times. The V and J genes are TRBV11-2 and TRBJ2-3, with D unresolved. Germline V lookup: CDR1 SGHAT, CDR2 FQNNGV. Between the trimmed V and J ends, which lost 4 bases and 1 base, there was a span of 9 bases. The CDR3 has 14 amino acids. This CDR3 reads CASSSLARTDTQYF. CDR3 coding DNA: TGTGCCAGCAGCTCTCTCGCGCGCACAGATACGCAGTATTTT.

The chain joins TRBV27 to TRBJ1-5; perhaps TRBD1 as D (6 bases). CDR1 and CDR2 (germline): MNHEY, SMNVEV (reference sequence). Trimming pared 1 base from V and 2 bases from J, leaving 9 bases between. The CDR3 is 15 residues long. The CDR3 region has the DNA TGTGCCAGCAGTTTATACGGGGGCGGCAATCAGCCCCAGCATTTT. Residues: CASSLYGGGNQPQHF.